This T cell receptor (beta chain) was retrieved from a study of blood T cells in healthy people across ages. CDR3 length: 16 residues. V dropped 9 bases and J dropped 3 bases, with 22 bases sitting between them. CDR1 and CDR2 (germline): MNHEY, SVGEGT. The second PCR ran 7 to 11 cycles with a sample-barcoded 5' primer and J-beta primers. TCRdb analysed the 5' RACE reads with MiXCR anew, one entry per CDR3 protein. The sample records 950,000 to 1,200,000 distinct CDR3 sequences, roughly two fifths being singletons. Healthy Russian Caucasian donors spanned ages roughly 6 to 90 years. The rearrangement uses TRBV6-2 or TRBV6-3 and TRBJ2-3; maybe TRBD1 (6 bases). The source material was blood. This TCR was recovered from a man between 18 and 35 years old in good health. The CDR3 loop reads CASRRWGRQETDTQYF. The CDR3 bases are TGTGCCAGTCGGAGGTGGGGCCGACAGGAAACAGATACGCAGTATTTT.